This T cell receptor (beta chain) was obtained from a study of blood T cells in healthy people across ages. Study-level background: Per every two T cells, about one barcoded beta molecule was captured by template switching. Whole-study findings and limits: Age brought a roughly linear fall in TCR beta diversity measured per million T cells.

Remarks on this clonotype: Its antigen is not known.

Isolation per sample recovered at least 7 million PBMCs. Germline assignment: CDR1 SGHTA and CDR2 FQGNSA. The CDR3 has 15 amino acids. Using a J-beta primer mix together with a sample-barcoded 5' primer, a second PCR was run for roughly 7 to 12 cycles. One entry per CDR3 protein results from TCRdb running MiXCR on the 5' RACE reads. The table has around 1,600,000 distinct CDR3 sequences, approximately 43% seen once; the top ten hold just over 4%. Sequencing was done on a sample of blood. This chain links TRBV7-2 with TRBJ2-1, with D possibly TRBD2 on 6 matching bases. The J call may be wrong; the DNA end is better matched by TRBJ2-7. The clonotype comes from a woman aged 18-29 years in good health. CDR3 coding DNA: TGTGCCAGCAGCCGGGACTTCCCCTCCTACAATGAGCAGTACTTC. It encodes CASSRDFPSYNEQYF.